The next 13 T cell receptor beta chains were all read from a single sample in a study of T cell repertoires in cytomegalovirus infection. MiXCR, applied by TCRdb to the reads, yields one record per CDR3 protein. The table has more than 200,000 distinct CDR3 sequences, roughly 10% seen once. The material sequenced was PBMCs. These receptors came from a human donor in good health (CMV status not recorded). Some clones in this sample may be carry-over from other donors' samples.

This clonotype was counted a few times. The rearrangement links TRBV12-3 or TRBV12-4 to TRBJ2-1, with D possibly matching TRBD2 (5 bases). V was shortened by 7 bases and J by 0 bases, with 13 bases between the two germline ends. The CDR3 totals 15 residues. The CDR3 DNA is TGTGCCAGCACCGGGGAGCGGAGCTCCTACAATGAGCAGTTCTTC. Translating gives CASTGERSSYNEQFF.

This clonotype appeared many times. The chain is built from TRBV11-2 and TRBJ2-3; D might be TRBD2 (7 bases). The CDR3 sequence is 14 residues long. Germline CDR1 reads SGHAT; CDR2 reads FQNNGV. V was trimmed by 3 bases and J by 6 bases, leaving 13 bases between them. This CDR3 reads CASSFSGGRDTQYF. CDR3 coding DNA: TGTGCCAGCAGCTTCTCGGGGGGCAGGGATACGCAGTATTTT.

The V call is TRBV7-2, the J call TRBJ2-5, with TRBD2 matching 8 bases. Germline V CDR1 and CDR2: SGHTA, FQGNSA. CDR3 length equals 16 residues. The V segment lost 3 bases and the J segment 1 base; nucleotides outside the gene matches: 7. The CDR3 nucleotides read TGTGCCAGCAGCTTTCCCCGGACTAGCTCCCAAGAGACCCAGTACTTC. This encodes CASSFPRTSSQETQYF.

This clonotype was counted at least ten times. J is TRBJ1-2 and V is TRBV15; TRBD1 matches 9 bases. Germline-derived CDR1 and CDR2 are LNHNV and YYDKDF (reference sequence). This CDR3 is 16 amino acids long. With V trimmed by 0 bases and J by 3 bases, 5 bases remained unmatched. The CDR3 region has the DNA TGTGCCACCAGCAGAGAGGGGACAGGGCAGGACTATGGCTACACCTTC. This translates into CATSREGTGQDYGYTF.

This clonotype was seen at least ten times. This rearrangement joins TRBV7-8 to TRBJ1-1; unclear D gene. CDR3 length: 11 residues. The V gene lost 5 bases and the J gene lost 7 bases, with 8 bases spanning the gap. Germline CDR1 and CDR2: SGHVS and FQNEAQ. Here the CDR3 DNA reads TGTGCCAGCAGCCGAACGGGTGAAGCTTTCTTT. Translating gives CASSRTGEAFF.

This clonotype was detected many times. CDR3 sequence (DNA): TGTGCCAGCGACACTGATGAAGCTTTCTTT. Translating it yields CASDTDEAFF. V and J are TRBV27 and TRBJ1-1; no clear D gene. Germline V lookup: CDR1 MNHEY, CDR2 SMNVEV (reference sequence). The V and J ends lost 8 bases and 7 bases respectively, with 8 bases between them. The CDR3 contains 10 residues.

The table lists this clonotype with many counts. The chain couples TRBV28 to TRBJ2-5; 15 positions match TRBD2. CDR1 and CDR2 (germline): MDHEN, SYDVKM. V gave up 8 bases and J gave up 7 bases; unmatched junction bases: 8. CDR3 length equals 15 residues. CDR3 amino acids: CASCQGLAGGGTQYF. CDR3 coding DNA: TGTGCCAGCTGCCAGGGACTAGCGGGGGGAGGGACCCAGTACTTC.

This clonotype was seen ten or more times. The CDR3 sequence is CASSQEVTGYNQPQHF. The DNA of the CDR3 is TGCGCCAGCAGCCAAGAGGTTACGGGGTACAATCAGCCCCAGCATTTT. The chain employs TRBV4-1 and TRBJ1-5; D unresolved. V lost 0 bases to trimming and J lost 3 bases, with 12 bases between them. Germline lookup yields CDR1 MGHRA and CDR2 YSYEKL. This CDR3 is built from 16 residues.

This clonotype was observed a few times. The rearrangement uses TRBV11-2 and TRBJ2-7; D call uncertain. The V end was cut by 1 base, the J end by 1 base, with 8 bases between. This CDR3 contains 14 residues. Germline V gene lookup returns CDR1 SGHAT and CDR2 FQNNGV. CDR3 sequence (DNA): TGTGCCAGCAGCTTAGTTCTCCAATCCTACGAGCAGTACTTC. Translation gives CASSLVLQSYEQYF. The full variable domain, completed using reference TRBV11-2 and TRBJ2-7, is EAGVAQSPRYKIIEKRQSVAFWCNPISGHATLYWYQQILGQGPKLLIQFQNNGVVDDSQLPKDRFSAERLKGVDSTLKIQPAKLEDSAVYLCASSLVLQSYEQYFGPGTRLTVT.

This clonotype was counted many times. The rearrangement uses TRBV28 and TRBJ2-7; tentative D call: TRBD1 (5 bases). The V end lost 2 bases, the J end lost 5 bases, and 13 bases lay between the germline ends. Germline CDR1 is MDHEN and CDR2 is SYDVKM. The CDR3 contains 14 residues. The CDR3 here is CASSLIQGNHEQYF. CDR3 nucleotide sequence: TGTGCCAGCAGTTTAATCCAGGGCAACCACGAGCAGTACTTC.

V is TRBV4-3 and J is TRBJ1-1; the D is unclear. The CDR3 loop spans 15 amino acids. Trimming pared 3 bases from V and 1 base from J, leaving 12 bases between. Germline V gene lookup returns CDR1 LGHNA and CDR2 YSLEER. The CDR3 protein is CASSHEMRRNTEAFF. For the CDR3, the DNA is TGCGCCAGCAGCCATGAAATGAGAAGGAACACTGAAGCTTTCTTT.

This clonotype was seen only a few times. The chain joins TRBV15 to TRBJ2-1; D may be TRBD2 (7 bases). Germline assignment: CDR1 LNHNV and CDR2 YYDKDF (reference sequence). CDR3 length: 17 amino acids. Trimming stripped 0 bases from V and 8 bases from J, with 20 bases between. For the CDR3, the DNA is TGTGCCACCAGCAGAGAAAAAAACGGGGGGCCCTTTGATGAGCAGTTCTTC. Translated, it gives CATSREKNGGPFDEQFF.

In this sample, this clonotype turned up many times. The V call is TRBV7-2, the J call TRBJ2-5, with D possibly called TRBD1 or TRBD2 (5 bases each). The CDR3 sequence is 15 residues long. V gave up 3 bases and J gave up 5 bases, with 16 bases separating them. The V gene's germline CDR1 is SGHTA and CDR2 FQGNSA. DNA of the CDR3: TGTGCCAGCAGCTTGGGGACCCAGTCGGGGGAGACCCAGTACTTC. Residues: CASSLGTQSGETQYF.